The 13 T cell receptor beta chains presented below share a single source sample, sequenced in a study of cytomegalovirus exposure and HLA in healthy donors (dated by TCRdb to 2017 to 2019). Libraries came from the immunoSEQ multiplex PCR assay. A mixture of 60 forward primers for TCR Vbeta segments and 13 reverse primers for TCR Jbeta segments was used in the multiplex PCR. This immuneACCESS table, as held by TCRdb, lists in-frame sequences with V and J called but not all clones. Of the missing ones, under half trace to an unresolved V gene in checked studies; the others have no known cause. Across this sample there are approximately 180,000 clones, with 75% to 85% seen only once. The ten largest clonotypes hold more than 3% of the sample. Sequencing was carried out using PBMCs. These receptors all stem from a woman aged 60-75 years in good health and CMV-seropositive.

This chain joins TRBV4-2 and TRBJ2-3; 7 positions match TRBD2. The CDR3 extends over 16 amino acids. Trimming removed 0 bases from V and 3 bases from J; junction bases left unmatched: 6. CDR1 and CDR2 (germline): LGHNA, YNFKEQ. This CDR3 is CASSQDAGDHTDTQYF. CDR3 nucleotide sequence: TGTGCCAGCAGCCAAGATGCGGGGGATCATACAGATACGCAGTATTTT.

This clone was seen a single time. The chain links TRBV11-2 to TRBJ2-7; 12 nucleotides agree with TRBD2. The CDR3 is 15 amino acids. The V gene end was trimmed by 5 bases and the J gene end by 9 bases; junction bases not matched to a gene: 11. Germline assignment: CDR1 SGHAT and CDR2 FQNNGV. The CDR3, as DNA: TGTGCCAGCAGCCCCCGACTAGCGGGGGAATCCGGGCAGTACTTC. It translates to CASSPRLAGESGQYF.

The sample holds a few counts of this clone. The chain is built from TRBV18 and TRBJ1-5; D may be TRBD1 (6 bases). The CDR3 is made up of 16 amino acids. The V gene's germline CDR1 is KGHSH and CDR2 LQKENI. The V end was cut by 0 bases, the J end by 4 bases, with 13 bases between. CDR3 region: CASSPPPDRENQPQHF. DNA for the CDR3: TGTGCCAGCTCACCACCCCCGGACAGAGAGAATCAGCCCCAGCATTTT.

A remark on this clone: Other nucleotide sequences from this sample produce the same CDR3. The chain couples TRBV30 to TRBJ1-5; maybe TRBD1 (6 bases). Trimming took 1 base from V and 5 from J, leaving 12 bases between them. CDR3 length equals 14 residues. Germline V lookup: CDR1 GTSNPN, CDR2 SVGIG (reference sequence). This chain's CDR3 is CAWSAGQGDQPQHF. The CDR3 DNA follows: TGTGCCTGGAGTGCGGGACAAGGGGATCAGCCCCAGCATTTT.

The chain employs TRBV4-2 and TRBJ2-5, with 8 bases fitting TRBD2. CDR3 length: 16 residues. Germline lookup yields CDR1 LGHNA and CDR2 YNFKEQ. V lost 0 bases, J lost 4 bases, and 7 bases stayed unmatched. CDR3 coding DNA: TGTGCCAGCAGCCAAGATCGGGGGGGAGTTAGAGAGACCCAGTACTTC. Translated, it gives CASSQDRGGVRETQYF.

The table lists this clone with a few counts. The chain joins TRBV9 to TRBJ1-1; D gene ambiguous. Trimming removed 0 bases at V and 8 bases at J, with 11 bases between. The CDR3 loop spans 13 amino acids. From germline, CDR1 is SGDLS and CDR2 YYNGEE. The CDR3 bases are TGTGCCAGCAGCGTAGGAAACCAGGCCGAAGCTTTCTTT. As protein: CASSVGNQAEAFF.

This rearrangement joins TRBV5-1 to TRBJ1-1; weak D call: TRBD1 (6 bases). Germline V gives CDR1 SGHRS, CDR2 YFSETQ. This CDR3 region has 16 residues. V gave up 3 bases and J gave up 1 base, with 16 bases separating them. The CDR3 region is CASSSGTGQQNTEAFF. In nucleotides, the CDR3 is TGCGCCAGCAGCTCCGGAACCGGACAGCAGAACACTGAAGCTTTCTTT.

The chain employs TRBV21-1 and TRBJ2-2; the DNA was not compared with TRBD2, the D call given in the table. TRBV21-1 is deemed a pseudogene. CDR3 length: 18 amino acids. The CDR3 reads CASSTRTSGGAWTGELFF. CDR3 nucleotides: TGTGCCAGCAGCACTCGGACTAGCGGGGGGGCTTGGACCGGGGAGCTGTTTTTT.

The chain employs TRBV30 and TRBJ2-5, with D maybe TRBD2 (6 bases). CDR1 GTSNPN and CDR2 SVGIG come from the germline V gene (reference sequence). Trimming removed 3 bases from V and 6 bases from J, with 14 bases in between. The CDR3 runs 13 residues. This chain's CDR3 is CAWSSGVKKTQYF. The CDR3 bases are TGTGCCTGGAGCTCGGGGGTCAAGAAGACCCAGTACTTC. Variable domain in full (rest from reference TRBV30 and TRBJ2-5): SQTIHQWPATLVQPVGSPLSLECTVEGTSNPNLYWYRQAAGRGLQLLFYSVGIGQISSEVPQNLSASRPQDRQFILSSKKLLLSDSGFYLCAWSSGVKKTQYFGPGTRLLVL.

As to this clone: An end of the junction differs from the germline gene, which may be a read error. CDR3 sequence: CASSLGGTSGTYEQYF. For the CDR3, the DNA is TGTGCTAGCAGCTTAGGGGGGACTAGCGGGACCTACGAGCAGTACTTC. The chain couples TRBV7-7 to TRBJ2-7; 13 bases are shared with TRBD2. The CDR3 sequence is 16 residues long. Germline lookup yields CDR1 SSHAT and CDR2 FNYEAQ (reference sequence).

This chain's CDR3 is CASKFAAVEKLFF. Here the CDR3 DNA reads TGTGCCAGTAAGTTTGCGGCCGTTGAAAAACTGTTTTTT. The chain links TRBV19 to TRBJ1-4; D gene uncertain. The ends were cut back, 7 bases at V and 7 bases at J, with 13 bases in the middle. Germline V gives CDR1 LNHDA, CDR2 SQIVND (reference sequence). This CDR3 has 13 residues.

This clone showed up just a few times. V gene TRBV28 combines with J gene TRBJ2-3, with 9 bases lining up with TRBD2. This CDR3 contains 16 residues. The V gene end was trimmed by 6 bases and the J gene end by 2 bases; junction bases not matched to a gene: 9. The germline V gene encodes CDR1 MDHEN and CDR2 SYDVKM. CDR3: CASSPFSGGITDTQYF. The DNA for the CDR3 is TGTGCCAGCAGCCCCTTCAGCGGGGGGATCACAGATACGCAGTATTTT. The full variable domain, completed using reference TRBV28 and TRBJ2-3, is DVKVTQSSRYLVKRTGEKVFLECVQDMDHENMFWYRQDPGLGLRLIYFSYDVKMKEKGDIPEGYSVSREKKERFSLILESASTNQTSMYLCASSPFSGGITDTQYFGPGTRLTVL.

The rearrangement links TRBV9 to TRBJ2-2; D unclear. V shed 0 bases and J shed 3 bases, with 6 bases lying between them. CDR3 length: 14 amino acids. Germline CDR1 and CDR2: SGDLS and YYNGEE. CDR3 in amino acids: CASSVGPDTGELFF. CDR3 bases: TGTGCCAGCAGCGTAGGGCCAGACACCGGGGAGCTGTTTTTT.